This T cell receptor (beta chain) was profiled in a study of blood T cell repertoires in COVID-19. About the study: T cells, B-cell-depleted T cells, or PBMCs provided the cDNA or gDNA that served as material.

In the source study's methods: Scientists estimated how many nucleated cells there were by amplifying reference gene primers. The table came from immunoSEQ multiplex PCR; TCRdb's copy has only in-frame clones and leaves some out. V, J and clone size derive from that table, while D and trimming were established from the DNA sequence. The data show over 250,000 clones, roughly 88% seen once. There are 13 residues in the CDR3. Trimming stripped 3 bases from V and 0 bases from J, with 4 bases between. Sequenced: peripheral blood. The sequence was collected from a woman in her seventies with COVID-19, enrolled during active disease. The chain recombines TRBV12-3 or TRBV12-4 with TRBJ2-3; no clear D gene. Here the CDR3 DNA reads TGTGCCAGCAGTTTCCTGAGCACAGATACGCAGTATTTT. This gives the protein CASSFLSTDTQYF.